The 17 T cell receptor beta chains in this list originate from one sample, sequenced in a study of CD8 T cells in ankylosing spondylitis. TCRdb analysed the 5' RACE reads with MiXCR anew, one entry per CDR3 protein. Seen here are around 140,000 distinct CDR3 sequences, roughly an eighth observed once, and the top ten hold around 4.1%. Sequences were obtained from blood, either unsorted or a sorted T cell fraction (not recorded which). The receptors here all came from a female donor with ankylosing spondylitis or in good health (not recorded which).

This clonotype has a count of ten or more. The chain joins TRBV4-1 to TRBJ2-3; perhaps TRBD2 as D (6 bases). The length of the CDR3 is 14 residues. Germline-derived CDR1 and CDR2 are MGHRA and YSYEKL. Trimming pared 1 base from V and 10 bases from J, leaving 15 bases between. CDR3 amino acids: CASSQVTRIDAQYF. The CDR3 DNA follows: TGCGCCAGCAGCCAAGTGACTAGGATCGATGCGCAGTATTTT.

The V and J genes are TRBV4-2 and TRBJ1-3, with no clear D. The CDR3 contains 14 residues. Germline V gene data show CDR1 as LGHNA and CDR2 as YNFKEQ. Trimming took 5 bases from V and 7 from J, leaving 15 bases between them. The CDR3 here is CASSYTVLRNTIYF. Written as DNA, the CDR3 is TGTGCCAGCAGCTATACGGTTTTACGGAACACCATATATTTT.

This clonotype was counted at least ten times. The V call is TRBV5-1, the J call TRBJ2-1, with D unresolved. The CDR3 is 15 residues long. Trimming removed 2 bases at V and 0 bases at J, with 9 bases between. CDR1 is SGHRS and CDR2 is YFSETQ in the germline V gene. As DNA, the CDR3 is TGCGCCAGCAGCTTCGGCGGTAGCTCCTACAATGAGCAGTTCTTC. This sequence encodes CASSFGGSSYNEQFF.

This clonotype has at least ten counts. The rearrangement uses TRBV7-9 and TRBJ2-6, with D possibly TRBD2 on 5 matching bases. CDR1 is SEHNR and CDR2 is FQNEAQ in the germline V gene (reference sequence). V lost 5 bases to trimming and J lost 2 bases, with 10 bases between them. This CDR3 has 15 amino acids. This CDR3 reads CASSQTGTGANVLTF. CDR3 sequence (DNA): TGTGCCAGCAGCCAAACGGGGACTGGGGCCAACGTCCTGACTTTC.

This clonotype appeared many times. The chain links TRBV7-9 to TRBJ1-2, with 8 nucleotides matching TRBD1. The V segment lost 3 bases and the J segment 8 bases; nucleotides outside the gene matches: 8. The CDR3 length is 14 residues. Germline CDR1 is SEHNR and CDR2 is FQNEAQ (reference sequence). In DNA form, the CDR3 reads TGTGCCAGCAGCTTTTCCGGACAGGGAGGGGGCTACACCTTC. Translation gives CASSFSGQGGGYTF.

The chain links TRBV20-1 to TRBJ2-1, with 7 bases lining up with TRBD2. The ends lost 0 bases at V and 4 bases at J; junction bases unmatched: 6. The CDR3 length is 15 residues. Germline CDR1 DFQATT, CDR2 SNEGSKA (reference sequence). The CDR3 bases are TGCAGTGCTAGAGATTTGGCTAGCGGTTACAATGAGCAGTTCTTC. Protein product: CSARDLASGYNEQFF.

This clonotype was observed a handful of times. In nucleotides, the CDR3 is TGCGCCAGCAGCTTTATCGGGACTAGCGTGGAGACCCAGTACTTC. It is translated as CASSFIGTSVETQYF. The chain carries TRBV23-1 and TRBJ2-5; 10 nucleotides agree with TRBD2. TRBV23-1 is flagged as an ORF with uncertain function. The CDR3 runs to 15 residues. Trimming took 6 bases from V and 5 from J; bases not matched to a gene: 9.

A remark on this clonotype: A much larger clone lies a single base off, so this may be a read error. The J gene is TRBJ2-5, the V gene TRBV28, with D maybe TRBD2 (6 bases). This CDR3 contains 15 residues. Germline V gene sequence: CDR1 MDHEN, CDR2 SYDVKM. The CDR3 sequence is CASREAARDQEPQYF. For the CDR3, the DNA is TGTGCCAGCAGGGAAGCGGCGCGGGACCAAGAGCCCCAGTACTTC.

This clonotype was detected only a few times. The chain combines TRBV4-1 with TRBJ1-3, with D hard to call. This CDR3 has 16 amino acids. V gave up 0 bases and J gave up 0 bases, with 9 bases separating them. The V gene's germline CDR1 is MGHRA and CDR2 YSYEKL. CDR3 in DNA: TGCGCCAGCAGCCAAGAGGTACGGTTCTCTGGAAACACCATATATTTT. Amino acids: CASSQEVRFSGNTIYF.

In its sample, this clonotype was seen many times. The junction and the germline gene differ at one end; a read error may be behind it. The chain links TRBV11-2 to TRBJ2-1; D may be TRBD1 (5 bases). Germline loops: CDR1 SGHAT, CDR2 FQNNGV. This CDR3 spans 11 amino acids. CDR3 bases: TGTGCCCGCAGCCAACGGACAGAGCAGTTCTTC. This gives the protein CARSQRTEQFF.

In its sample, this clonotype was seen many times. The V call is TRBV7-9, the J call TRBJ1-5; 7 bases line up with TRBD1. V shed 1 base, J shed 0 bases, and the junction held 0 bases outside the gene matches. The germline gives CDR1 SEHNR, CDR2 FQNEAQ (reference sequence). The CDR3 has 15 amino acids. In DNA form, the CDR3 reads TGTGCCAGCAGCTTAGAGGGGGCTAGCAATCAGCCCCAGCATTTT. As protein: CASSLEGASNQPQHF.

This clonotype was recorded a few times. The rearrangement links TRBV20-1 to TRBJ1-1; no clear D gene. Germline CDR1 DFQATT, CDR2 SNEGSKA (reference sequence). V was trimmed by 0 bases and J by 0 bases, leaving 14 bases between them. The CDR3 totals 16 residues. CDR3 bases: TGCAGTGCTAGAGATCTGCAGCAAGGGATGAACACTGAAGCTTTCTTT. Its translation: CSARDLQQGMNTEAFF.

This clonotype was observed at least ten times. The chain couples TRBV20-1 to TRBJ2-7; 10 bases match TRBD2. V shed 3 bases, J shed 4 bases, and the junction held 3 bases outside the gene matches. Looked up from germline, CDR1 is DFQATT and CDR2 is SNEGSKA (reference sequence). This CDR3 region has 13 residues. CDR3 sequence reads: CSASSGGGYEQYF. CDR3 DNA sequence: TGCAGTGCTAGCAGCGGGGGGGGGTACGAGCAGTACTTC.

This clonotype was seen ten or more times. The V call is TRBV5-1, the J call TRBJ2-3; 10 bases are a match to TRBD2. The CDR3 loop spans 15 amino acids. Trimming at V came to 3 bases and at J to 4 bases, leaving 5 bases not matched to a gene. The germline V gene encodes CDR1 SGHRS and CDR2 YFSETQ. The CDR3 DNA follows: TGCGCCAGCAGCTCGCTAGCGGGGGTGGCAGATACGCAGTATTTT. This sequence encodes CASSSLAGVADTQYF.

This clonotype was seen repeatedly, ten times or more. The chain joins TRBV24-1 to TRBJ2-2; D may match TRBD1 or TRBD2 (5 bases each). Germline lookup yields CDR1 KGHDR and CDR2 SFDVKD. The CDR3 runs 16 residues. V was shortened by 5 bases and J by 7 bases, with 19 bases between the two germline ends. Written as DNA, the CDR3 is TGTGCCACCAGTGGATGGCAGGGCGGGTTCGGCGGGGAGCTGTTTTTT. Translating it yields CATSGWQGGFGGELFF.

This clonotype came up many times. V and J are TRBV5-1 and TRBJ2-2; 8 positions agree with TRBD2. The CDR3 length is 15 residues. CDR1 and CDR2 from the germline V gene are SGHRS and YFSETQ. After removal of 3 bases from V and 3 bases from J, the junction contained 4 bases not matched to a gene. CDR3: CASSYGLADTGELFF. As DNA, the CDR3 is TGCGCCAGCAGCTACGGACTAGCCGACACCGGGGAGCTGTTTTTT.

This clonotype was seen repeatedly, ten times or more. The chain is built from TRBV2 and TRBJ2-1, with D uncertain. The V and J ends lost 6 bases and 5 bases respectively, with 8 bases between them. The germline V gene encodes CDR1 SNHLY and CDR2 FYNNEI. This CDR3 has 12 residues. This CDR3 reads CASRVENNEQFF. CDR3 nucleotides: TGTGCCAGCAGAGTAGAGAACAATGAGCAGTTCTTC.